One T cell receptor beta chain is described in this entry. This clonotype was picked up a small number of times. The antigen it recognizes is unknown. The input lacks base qualities; no much larger clone sits a single base away. These data come from a study of CD8 T cells in ankylosing spondylitis (dated by TCRdb to the late 2010s). Context from the whole study: The study set out to find disease-linked TCR variants by profiling T cell receptor beta repertoires in ankylosing spondylitis patients and healthy donors. The full study cohort was made up of under 30 ankylosing spondylitis patients and over 90 healthy donors. Samples of peripheral blood were taken, and for ankylosing spondylitis patients, synovial fluid was collected as well.

The sequencer was an Illumina HiSeq 2500. Quantitative 5'-RACE with molecular barcodes was used to prepare TCR beta libraries. In the original analysis: A new computational method, built on a probabilistic model of VDJ rearrangement, was used to identify disease-linked TCR variants. Through fastp at Q25 and MiXCR, TCRdb rebuilt clones from the public reads, retaining in-frame beta chains. Each CDR3 protein appears once, grouped with its most common genes and DNA. The authors' filters were not applied to this entry. The sample includes about 140,000 distinct CDR3 sequences, with 7% to 10% observed a single time. Jointly, the top ten make up roughly 8% of the sample. Synovial fluid samples were paired with blood samples taken from the same ankylosing spondylitis patients. Study-wide conclusions, independent of this receptor: Some of the motif variants had been reported before in the synovial fluid and blood of reactive arthritis patients, a finding that suggests common disease-initiation mechanisms. The disease-linked clones had a CD8+ phenotype and were found at relatively low frequencies in peripheral blood. Significant enrichment of the disease-linked clones was reported in matched synovial fluid samples from ankylosing spondylitis patients. Blood from ankylosing spondylitis patients appeared to be characterized by a TCR beta motif composed of roughly eight highly homologous amino acid variants.

V is clipped by 10 bases and J by 7 bases, and the sequence between their germline boundaries is 13 bases long. The CDR3 holds 12 amino acids from the cysteine to the phenylalanine. Here the CDR3 DNA is all that survives: 36 bases in frame from base 1. CDR1 and CDR2, per the germline V gene, are ENHRY and SYGVKD. This clonotype was obtained from a male donor with ankylosing spondylitis. Sequencing input: synovial fluid, either unsorted or a sorted T cell fraction (not recorded which). The chain is made from TRBV10-3 and TRBJ1-4; a tentative D call is TRBD1 (5 bases match). The base sequence is TGTGCCAGTAGAGGGGAGGCTGAAAAACTGTTTTTT. Translated, this is CASRGEAEKLFF.